The following is a T cell receptor (beta chain) sequence with its context. TCRdb reprocessed the PCR reads with MiXCR, giving one entry per CDR3 protein. The profile covers over 300,000 distinct CDR3 sequences, with under 25% appearing a single time and roughly 0.7% taken by the ten largest. The data were obtained in a study of molecular identifiers for immune sequencing clone quantification. In germline, CDR1 is SGDLS, CDR2 YYNGEE. The CDR3 is made up of 16 amino acids. With 3 bases removed from V and 4 bases from J, the gap between germline ends came to 19 bases. This rearrangement joins TRBV9 to TRBJ2-5, with a tentative D call TRBD2 (5 bases). Sequenced input: naive CD8+ T cells from blood, with Jurkat cell RNA spiked in. Specified subset: FACS-sorted CD8+CD4-CCR7+CD45RA+ naive T cells. The origin of this receptor is a human donor in good health. Some libraries in this study had Jurkat cell RNA spiked in. The CDR3 reads CASSESGSTSGETQYF. The CDR3 DNA sequence: TGTGCCAGCAGCGAGAGCGGTTCAACTTCGGGAGAGACCCAGTACTTC.